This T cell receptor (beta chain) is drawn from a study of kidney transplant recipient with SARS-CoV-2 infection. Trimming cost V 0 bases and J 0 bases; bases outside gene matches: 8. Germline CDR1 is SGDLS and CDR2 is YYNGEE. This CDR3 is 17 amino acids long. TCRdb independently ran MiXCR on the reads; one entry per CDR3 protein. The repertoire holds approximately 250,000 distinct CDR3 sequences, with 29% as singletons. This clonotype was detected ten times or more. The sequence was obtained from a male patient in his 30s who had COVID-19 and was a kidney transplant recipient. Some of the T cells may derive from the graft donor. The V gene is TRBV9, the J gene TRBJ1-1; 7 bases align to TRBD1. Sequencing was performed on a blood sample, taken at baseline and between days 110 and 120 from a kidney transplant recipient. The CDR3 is CASSVEPAGGLNTEAFF. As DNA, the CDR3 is TGTGCCAGCAGCGTAGAACCGGCAGGGGGACTGAACACTGAAGCTTTCTTT.